This T cell receptor (beta chain) is drawn from a study of early T cells in non-severe SARS-CoV-2 infection. Turning to the study itself: It was bulk RNA from unsorted whole blood that was sequenced, and the chains were unpaired. Study-wide results and caveats: Reliance on VDJdb matching favored anti-spike CD8 responses; private and CD4 specificities were missed.

In regard to this clonotype: Its antigen is as yet unknown.

The TCR library protocol was used to attach unique molecular identifiers. These identifiers were attached to individual cDNA molecules. TCRdb re-called the 5' RACE reads through MiXCR, storing one row per CDR3 protein. This sample carries 70,000 to 85,000 distinct CDR3 sequences, 12% of them seen once, and the ten largest clones take 15% to 18%. Here the sequenced sample was whole blood, taken at baseline. The receptor was isolated from an adult who was a healthcare worker with PCR-confirmed SARS-CoV-2 infection or an uninfected control (not recorded which). The donor label of this sample is uncertain.

CDR3 sequence (DNA): TGTGCCAGCAGCCAAGATCCGGGGGTAGAAGAGACCCAGTACTTC. This codes for CASSQDPGVEETQYF. The J gene is TRBJ2-5, the V gene TRBV3-1; D is possibly TRBD2 (6 bases). CDR1 is LGHDT and CDR2 is YNNKEL in the germline V gene (reference sequence). Deletions cut 0 bases from V and 3 bases from J, with 11 bases between. The CDR3 spans 15 residues.